These 27 T cell receptor beta chains share one sample of origin, sequenced in a study of T cell responses to AZD1222 COVID-19 vaccine. The method was immunoSEQ multiplex PCR; TCRdb's version includes in-frame clones alone and lacks a portion of them. The table lists approximately 110,000 clones, 92% of them singletons. This specimen was peripheral blood, taken 28 days after the second AZD1222 dose. Receptors originate from an adult who received the AZD1222 COVID-19 vaccine.

The chain employs TRBV24-1 and TRBJ1-1; no firm D call. Germline CDR1 KGHDR, CDR2 SFDVKD. The ends were cut back, 3 bases at V and 3 bases at J, with 13 bases in the middle. The CDR3 consists of 15 residues. CDR3 sequence (DNA): TGTGCCACCAGTGATCCCGGAGGGTTGGACACTGAAGCTTTCTTT. This encodes CATSDPGGLDTEAFF.

V is TRBV5-1 and J is TRBJ1-1, with D uncertain. From germline, CDR1 is SGHRS and CDR2 YFSETQ. Trimming shortened V by 0 bases and J by 0 bases, and 12 bases separated the two germline ends. The CDR3 is made up of 16 amino acids. The DNA of the CDR3 is TGCGCCAGCAGCTTGGCCGGTTTGCTCATGAACACTGAAGCTTTCTTT. It codes for CASSLAGLLMNTEAFF.

The genes are TRBV6-1 and TRBJ2-4; possibly TRBD1 for D (6 bases). Per the germline V gene, CDR1 is MNHNS and CDR2 is SASEGT. The CDR3 extends over 19 amino acids. The V and J ends lost 3 bases and 0 bases respectively, with 21 bases between them. The CDR3 region has the DNA TGTGCCAGCAGTGATCTGCCCACCCAAAAACAGGGAGCCAAAAACATTCAGTACTTC. The encoded protein is CASSDLPTQKQGAKNIQYF.

The chain employs TRBV24-1 and TRBJ1-2, with 8 bases identical to TRBD1. Trimming removed 4 bases from V and 3 bases from J; junction bases left unmatched: 18. The germline gives CDR1 KGHDR, CDR2 SFDVKD. This CDR3 has 19 amino acids. The CDR3 nucleotides read TGTGCCACCAGTGAAGCTGGACAGGGCGGCAATCCGAGCGACTATGGCTACACCTTC. Amino acids: CATSEAGQGGNPSDYGYTF.

CDR3 amino acids: CASREIANTGELFF. The CDR3 DNA reads TGCGCCAGCAGGGAGATCGCGAACACCGGGGAGCTGTTTTTT. The chain combines TRBV5-1 with TRBJ2-2; D unclear. This CDR3 region has 14 residues. Germline V gene sequence: CDR1 SGHRS, CDR2 YFSETQ. Trimming removed 5 bases at V and 0 bases at J, with 8 bases between.

In its sample, this clone was seen a few times. The rearrangement joins TRBV11-2 to TRBJ1-2; 7 nucleotides agree with TRBD1. The germline gives CDR1 SGHAT, CDR2 FQNNGV. V lost 5 bases and J lost 8; bases outside the gene matches: 8. The CDR3 is 13 residues long. The CDR3: CASSPTGVRGYTF. The DNA of the CDR3 is TGTGCCAGCAGCCCCACAGGGGTCAGGGGCTACACCTTC.

With respect to this clone: The junction and the germline gene differ at one end; a read error may be behind it. The rearrangement joins TRBV28 to TRBJ2-3, with TRBD2 matching 11 bases. The CDR3 has 14 residues. Per germline, CDR1 MDHEN and CDR2 SYDVKM. The CDR3 is CASSLTGTSGKMNF. CDR3 DNA sequence: TGTGCCAGCAGTTTAACAGGGACTAGCGGAAAAATGAATTTT.

The V gene is TRBV2, the J gene TRBJ2-1; 8 bases are shared with TRBD1. Germline CDR1 and CDR2: SNHLY and FYNNEI. The CDR3 is made up of 15 amino acids. J was trimmed by 8 bases and V by 7 bases; bases with no gene match: 13. The CDR3 region is CASNFADRVSDEQFF. CDR3 in DNA: TGTGCCAGCAACTTCGCGGACAGGGTTTCGGATGAGCAGTTCTTC.

V and J are TRBV28 and TRBJ1-1; D might be TRBD1 (6 bases). The germline V and J ends were trimmed by 5 bases and 0 bases, with 19 bases remaining between them. The germline CDR1 and CDR2 sequences are MDHEN and SYDVKM. CDR3 length: 17 amino acids. The CDR3 DNA reads TGTGCCAGCAGTCTCTTTTCGAGGGGGTATATGAACACTGAAGCTTTCTTT. This encodes CASSLFSRGYMNTEAFF.

A few counts support this clone. The genes are TRBV19 and TRBJ2-5; D unresolved. The V gene lost 2 bases and the J gene lost 2 bases, with 9 bases spanning the gap. CDR1 is LNHDA, CDR2 SQIVND, per germline (reference sequence). The CDR3 contains 14 residues. CDR3: CASSISPSQETQYF. The CDR3 DNA is TGTGCCAGTAGTATAAGCCCTAGTCAAGAGACCCAGTACTTC.

This clone occurred once. The chain combines TRBV5-1 with TRBJ2-1; 12 nucleotides align to TRBD2. The CDR3 totals 19 residues. Germline V CDR1 and CDR2: SGHRS, YFSETQ. With 4 bases clipped from V and 8 bases from J, the junction kept 19 bases outside the gene matches. CDR3 amino acids: CASSTPETSGREGFDEQFF. CDR3 nucleotide sequence: TGCGCCAGCAGCACCCCCGAGACTAGCGGGAGAGAGGGTTTCGATGAGCAGTTCTTC.

This rearrangement joins TRBV19 to TRBJ2-7; D perhaps matches TRBD1 (6 bases). With 4 bases removed from V and 3 bases from J, the gap between germline ends came to 10 bases. This CDR3 comprises 13 residues. Germline CDR1 LNHDA, CDR2 SQIVND (reference sequence). The CDR3 loop is CASSNRDNYEQYF. CDR3 coding DNA: TGTGCCAGTAGTAACCGGGACAACTACGAGCAGTACTTC. The variable domain in full, completed from reference TRBV19 and TRBJ2-7, reads DGGITQSPKYLFRKEGQNVTLSCEQNLNHDAMYWYRQDPGQGLRLIYYSQIVNDFQKGDIAEGYSVSREKKESFPLTVTSAQKNPTAFYLCASSNRDNYEQYFGPGTRLTVT.

A few counts support this clone. This chain connects TRBV5-5 to TRBJ2-4, with 7 bases that match TRBD1. CDR3 length: 13 amino acids. Germline V lookup: CDR1 SGHKS, CDR2 YYEKEE (reference sequence). After removal of 4 bases from V and 6 bases from J, the junction contained 4 bases not matched to a gene. CDR3 coding DNA: TGTGCCAGCAGCCCAGGGACAGCAAACATTCAGTACTTC. It specifies CASSPGTANIQYF.

The V and J genes are TRBV19 and TRBJ2-2; maybe TRBD2 (6 bases). The CDR3 contains 19 residues. Germline lookup yields CDR1 LNHDA and CDR2 SQIVND (reference sequence). V lost 2 bases to trimming and J lost 0 bases, with 19 bases between them. The CDR3 here is CASSIRGLSTSANTGELFF. The CDR3 DNA reads as TGTGCCAGTAGTATACGGGGACTGAGTACGTCCGCGAACACCGGGGAGCTGTTTTTT.

The chain is built from TRBV6-5 and TRBJ2-1, with D hard to call. Germline CDR1 reads MNHEY; CDR2 reads SVGAGI. V lost 6 bases and J 0 bases, leaving 12 bases between the germline ends. This CDR3 has 15 amino acids. The CDR3 DNA reads TGTGCCAGCAGACGCACCTACAGCTCCTACAATGAGCAGTTCTTC. Amino acid sequence: CASRRTYSSYNEQFF.

The J gene is TRBJ1-2, the V gene TRBV27; weak D call: TRBD1 (6 bases). The CDR3 spans 15 residues. V was pared by 2 bases and J by 1 base, with 11 bases between. Germline CDR1 is MNHEY and CDR2 is SMNVEV (reference sequence). CDR3 DNA sequence: TGTGCCAGCAGTTTACTAGGAGGGGGTAACTATGGCTACACCTTC. It is translated as CASSLLGGGNYGYTF.

The chain couples TRBV5-8 to TRBJ2-3, with 9 bases that match TRBD2. CDR1 SGHTS and CDR2 YDEGEE come from the germline V gene. This CDR3 has 18 amino acids. Trimming took 0 bases from V and 0 from J; bases not matched to a gene: 8. CDR3 nucleotide sequence: TGTGCCAGCAGCTTGGACTCGGTAGCGGGAGCTAGCACAGATACGCAGTATTTT. It encodes CASSLDSVAGASTDTQYF.

The chain combines TRBV19 with TRBJ1-4; 8 bases are shared with TRBD1. This CDR3 is built from 15 residues. Germline loops: CDR1 LNHDA, CDR2 SQIVND (reference sequence). After removal of 4 bases from V and 7 bases from J, the junction contained 8 bases not matched to a gene. Here the CDR3 reads CASSTYGQGREKLFF. CDR3 sequence (DNA): TGTGCCAGTAGTACCTATGGACAGGGACGTGAAAAACTGTTTTTT.

J is TRBJ2-7 and V is TRBV15; 7 nucleotides line up with TRBD1. The CDR3 length is 14 residues. Germline trimming cut 3 bases from V and 2 bases from J; bases unmatched to any gene: 4. The germline CDR1 and CDR2 sequences are LNHNV and YYDKDF (reference sequence). The CDR3 sequence is CATSSPGQTYEQYF. DNA of the CDR3: TGTGCCACCAGCAGCCCGGGACAGACCTACGAGCAGTACTTC.

The genes are TRBV7-2 and TRBJ2-3; TRBD2 agrees at 7 bases. The CDR3 sequence is 14 residues long. V shed 0 bases and J 3 bases; nucleotides not matched to a gene: 0. CDR1 and CDR2 (germline): SGHTA, FQGNSA. The CDR3 DNA is TGTGCCAGCAGCTTAGCGGGAGGGACAGATACGCAGTATTTT. Protein product: CASSLAGGTDTQYF.

The CDR3 reads CASKRSGGQPQHF. The CDR3 DNA follows: TGTGCCAGTAAGAGATCGGGGGGACAGCCCCAGCATTTT. The chain joins TRBV2 to TRBJ1-5, with a tentative D call TRBD1 (5 bases). Germline CDR1 is SNHLY and CDR2 is FYNNEI. The CDR3 consists of 13 residues. V was pared by 9 bases and J by 7 bases, with 16 bases between.

This chain joins TRBV4-1 and TRBJ1-1; D is ambiguous. This CDR3 contains 15 residues. Germline CDR1 and CDR2: MGHRA and YSYEKL. The V gene lost 0 bases and the J gene lost 8 bases, with 16 bases spanning the gap. CDR3 sequence (DNA): TGCGCCAGCAGCCAAGAAGCCTTTGGAGCCTCGGAAGCTTTCTTT. This sequence encodes CASSQEAFGASEAFF.

The chain employs TRBV13 and TRBJ1-6; TRBD1 aligns across 9 bases. CDR1 and CDR2 from the germline V gene are PRHDT and FYEKMQ (reference sequence). This CDR3 contains 15 residues. After removal of 3 bases from V and 7 bases from J, the junction contained 4 bases not matched to a gene. Here the CDR3 DNA reads TGTGCCAGCAGCTTCGGTGGACAGGGGAATTCACCCCTCCACTTT. Protein: CASSFGGQGNSPLHF.

The rearrangement joins TRBV2 to TRBJ1-2, with 7 bases aligning to TRBD1. Germline CDR1 SNHLY, CDR2 FYNNEI. This CDR3 has 13 amino acids. Losses at the gene ends were 6 bases for V and 6 bases for J; bases not matched to a gene: 7. The CDR3 region has the DNA TGTGCCAGCAGCTTGACAGGGACCCATGGCTACACCTTC. It is translated as CASSLTGTHGYTF. The whole variable domain, filled in from reference TRBV2 and TRBJ1-2, reads EPEVTQTPSHQVTQMGQEVILRCVPISNHLYFYWYRQILGQKVEFLVSFYNNEISEKSEIFDDQFSVERPDGSNFTLKIRSTKLEDSAMYFCASSLTGTHGYTFGSGTRLTVV.

The rearrangement links TRBV7-8 to TRBJ1-3, with D unclear. The V and J ends lost 5 bases and 0 bases respectively, with 5 bases between them. This CDR3 spans 13 amino acids. Germline V gene data show CDR1 as SGHVS and CDR2 as FQNEAQ. DNA of the CDR3: TGTGCCAGCAGCCGAAACTCTGGAAACACCATATATTTT. Protein product: CASSRNSGNTIYF.

V usage is TRBV7-2 and J usage is TRBJ1-4; the match to TRBD1 covers 7 bases. The germline V gene encodes CDR1 SGHTA and CDR2 FQGNSA. Trimming cost V 6 bases and J 5 bases; bases outside gene matches: 6. The CDR3 loop spans 14 amino acids. The CDR3 is CASSPRGENEKLFF. The CDR3 nucleotides are TGTGCCAGCAGTCCCAGGGGGGAGAATGAAAAACTGTTTTTT.

This chain uses TRBV19 with TRBJ1-5; D uncertain. Deletions cut 4 bases from V and 2 bases from J, with 15 bases between. This CDR3 contains 16 residues. Germline V lookup: CDR1 LNHDA, CDR2 SQIVND (reference sequence). The CDR3 here is CASSKGQDRRNQPQHF. As DNA, the CDR3 is TGTGCCAGTAGTAAAGGTCAAGACCGGCGCAATCAGCCCCAGCATTTT.